A single sample gave rise to the 25 T cell receptor beta chains below, sequenced in a study of shared clonotypes between healthy human individuals. Here immunoSEQ multiplex PCR was the method, and the copy in TCRdb shows in-frame clones only, minus some. The sample lists about half a million clones, approximately 82% occurring once. The sample taken for sequencing was PBMCs. Receptors were obtained from a woman aged 40-49 years in good health. Some clones in this sample may be carry-over from other donors' samples.

The V gene is TRBV6-6, the J gene TRBJ2-1; D is possibly TRBD1 or TRBD2 (5 bases each). This CDR3 is 14 amino acids long. CDR1 is MNHNY, CDR2 SVGAGI, per germline (reference sequence). Trimming left V 7 bases short and J 2 bases short, with 12 bases between. This chain's CDR3 is CASTSGAAYNEQFF. The DNA of the CDR3 is TGTGCCAGCACCTCCGGGGCGGCCTACAATGAGCAGTTCTTC.

This sequence joins TRBV6-1 and TRBJ2-7, with D tentatively TRBD1 (5 bases). CDR3 length equals 13 residues. Per germline, CDR1 MNHNS and CDR2 SASEGT. V was trimmed by 5 bases and J by 4 bases, leaving 12 bases between them. CDR3 coding DNA: TGTGCCAGCAGTCAGGGTGGTCTATACGAGCAGTACTTC. Protein product: CASSQGGLYEQYF.

The J gene is TRBJ2-5, the V gene TRBV7-3, with D perhaps matching TRBD2 (5 bases). Trimming cost V 5 bases and J 4 bases, with 14 bases left between them. The germline V gene has CDR1 SGHTA and CDR2 FQGTGA. The CDR3 totals 14 residues. DNA for the CDR3: TGTGCCAGCAGCCCCAGTTCGGGGTTAGAGACCCAGTACTTC. This encodes CASSPSSGLETQYF.

Worth noting for this clone: At one boundary the junction diverges from the germline segment, which might be a read error. The rearrangement uses TRBV4-3 and TRBJ2-7, with 9 bases that match TRBD2. Germline V CDR1 and CDR2: LGHNA, YSLEER. The CDR3 loop spans 15 amino acids. The CDR3 protein is CASSHSLAGEGELYF. The CDR3 DNA sequence: TGCGCCAGCAGCCACTCCTTAGCGGGAGAGGGAGAGCTGTACTTC.

The chain couples TRBV6-5 to TRBJ1-3; D remains ambiguous. Germline V CDR1 and CDR2: MNHEY, SVGAGI. The CDR3 runs to 12 residues. V lost 7 bases, J lost 4 bases, and 8 bases lay in between. This CDR3 reads CASIGGGNTIYF. The CDR3 bases are TGTGCCAGCATAGGTGGGGGAAACACCATATATTTT.

V is TRBV29-1 and J is TRBJ2-3, with 13 bases aligning to TRBD2. The germline V gene has CDR1 SQVTM and CDR2 ANQGSEA. The V gene end was trimmed by 6 bases and the J gene end by 5 bases; junction bases not matched to a gene: 5. This CDR3 contains 14 residues. The DNA for the CDR3 is TGCAGCGTGGGGACTAGCGGGAAGGGAGATACGCAGTATTTT. Translating gives CSVGTSGKGDTQYF.

V is TRBV18 and J is TRBJ2-1, with TRBD2 identical over 7 bases. Germline CDR1 is KGHSH and CDR2 is LQKENI. V was clipped by 3 bases and J by 7 bases; unmatched bases: 9. This CDR3 comprises 15 residues. The CDR3: CASSPRAGEGNEQFF. The CDR3 bases are TGTGCCAGCTCACCTAGGGCGGGAGAGGGTAATGAGCAGTTCTTC.

The V and J genes are TRBV25-1 and TRBJ2-7; no definite D call. The length of the CDR3 is 11 residues. Germline V gene sequence: CDR1 MGHDK, CDR2 SYGVNS. The V end was cut by 3 bases, the J end by 5 bases, with 5 bases between. For the CDR3, the DNA is TGTGCCAGCAGTGAGTATAACGAGCAGTACTTC. Translating gives CASSEYNEQYF.

This rearrangement joins TRBV28 to TRBJ1-5, with 8 bases fitting TRBD1. With 6 bases clipped from V and 0 bases from J, the junction kept 7 bases outside the gene matches. Germline CDR1 is MDHEN and CDR2 is SYDVKM. The length of the CDR3 is 16 residues. Here the CDR3 DNA reads TGTGCCAGCAGCCGTCCGGGACAGGCTAGCAATCAGCCCCAGCATTTT. Translation: CASSRPGQASNQPQHF.

V is TRBV18 and J is TRBJ2-5; 8 positions match TRBD2. The CDR3 has 16 amino acids. Germline CDR1 reads KGHSH; CDR2 reads LQKENI. Trimming at V came to 3 bases and at J to 5 bases, leaving 11 bases not matched to a gene. In DNA form, the CDR3 reads TGTGCCAGCTCACCCCCCGCCGGGGGGGGTGGGGAGACCCAGTACTTC. Its translation: CASSPPAGGGGETQYF. Full variable domain (outside the CDR3, taken from reference TRBV18 and TRBJ2-5): NAGVMQNPRHLVRRRGQEARLRCSPMKGHSHVYWYRQLPEEGLKFMVYLQKENIIDESGMPKERFSAEFPKEGPSILRIQQVVRGDSAAYFCASSPPAGGGGETQYFGPGTRLLVL.

This sequence joins TRBV28 and TRBJ2-5; the D gene is possibly TRBD1 (6 bases). The CDR3 loop spans 17 amino acids. With 6 bases removed from V and 1 base from J, the gap between germline ends came to 21 bases. Looked up from germline, CDR1 is MDHEN and CDR2 is SYDVKM. CDR3 region: CASRGPRPLGGQETQYF. CDR3 nucleotides: TGTGCCAGCAGGGGACCGCGGCCCCTAGGGGGCCAAGAGACCCAGTACTTC. Complete variable domain (other parts from reference TRBV28 and TRBJ2-5): DVKVTQSSRYLVKRTGEKVFLECVQDMDHENMFWYRQDPGLGLRLIYFSYDVKMKEKGDIPEGYSVSREKKERFSLILESASTNQTSMYLCASRGPRPLGGQETQYFGPGTRLLVL.

This chain's CDR3 is CASSARGNTEAFF. The CDR3 DNA is TGCGCCAGCAGCGCCAGGGGGAACACTGAAGCTTTCTTT. The chain employs TRBV5-1 and TRBJ1-1; tentative D call: TRBD1 (6 bases). The length of the CDR3 is 13 residues. V was cut by 4 bases and J by 1 base, with 8 bases left in between. In germline, CDR1 is SGHRS, CDR2 YFSETQ.

V is TRBV5-6 and J is TRBJ1-1, with D possibly being TRBD1 (5 bases). Germline V lookup: CDR1 SGHDT, CDR2 YYEEEE. The CDR3 contains 15 residues. The V gene lost 3 bases and the J gene lost 0 bases, with 12 bases spanning the gap. CDR3 nucleotides: TGTGCCAGCAGCTCCCCTTGGGGGATGAACACTGAAGCTTTCTTT. Translating gives CASSSPWGMNTEAFF. The full variable domain, completed using reference TRBV5-6 and TRBJ1-1, is DAGVTQSPTHLIKTRGQQVTLRCSPKSGHDTVSWYQQALGQGPQFIFQYYEEEERQRGNFPDRFSGHQFPNYSSELNVNALLLGDSALYLCASSSPWGMNTEAFFGQGTRLTVV.

This clone was observed a single time. A far larger clone is only one base removed, so a read error is likely. V is TRBV30 and J is TRBJ1-1, with TRBD1 as a possible D gene (5 bases). The V gene's germline CDR1 is GTSNPN and CDR2 SVGIG (reference sequence). This CDR3 contains 13 residues. The CDR3 DNA sequence: TGTGTCTGGATTTCGGGGGAGGTCACTGAAGCTTTCTTT. Its translation: CVWISGEVTEAFF. The complete variable domain, with remaining parts taken from reference TRBV30 and TRBJ1-1, reads SQTIHQWPATLVQPVGSPLSLECTVEGTSNPNLYWYRQAAGRGLQLLFYSVGIGQISSEVPQNLSASRPQDRQFILSSKKLLLSDSGFYLCVWISGEVTEAFFGQGTRLTVV.

In this sample, this clone turned up a few times. The rearrangement links TRBV2 to TRBJ2-1; no clear D. V lost 8 bases and J 2 bases, leaving 10 bases between the germline ends. Germline CDR1 and CDR2: SNHLY and FYNNEI. The CDR3 loop spans 13 amino acids. CDR3 amino acids: CASGGGPYNEQFF. CDR3 nucleotide sequence: TGTGCCAGCGGCGGCGGCCCCTACAATGAGCAGTTCTTC.

The V call is TRBV5-8, the J call TRBJ2-5; possibly TRBD1 for D (5 bases). Germline lookup yields CDR1 SGHTS and CDR2 YDEGEE. V lost 0 bases, J lost 4 bases, and 10 bases lay in between. The CDR3 has 14 residues. CDR3 region: CASSLVQGGETQYF. CDR3 nucleotide sequence: TGTGCCAGCAGCTTGGTCCAGGGCGGAGAGACCCAGTACTTC.

The V call is TRBV25-1, the J call TRBJ2-1; TRBD1 aligns across 8 bases. With 4 bases clipped from V and 2 bases from J, the junction kept 4 bases outside the gene matches. The CDR3 totals 15 residues. Germline lookup yields CDR1 MGHDK and CDR2 SYGVNS. CDR3 amino acids: CASSARTGTYNEQFF. The CDR3 DNA sequence: TGTGCCAGCAGTGCTCGGACAGGGACCTACAATGAGCAGTTCTTC.

This clone was observed a handful of times. This chain links TRBV7-9 with TRBJ1-4; 7 positions match TRBD1. The trim removed 5 bases at V and 0 bases at J, leaving 12 bases unmatched. Looked up from germline, CDR1 is SEHNR and CDR2 is FQNEAQ (reference sequence). The length of the CDR3 is 18 residues. CDR3 nucleotide sequence: TGTGCCAGCAGCAACAAACGAGACAGGGATTCAACTAATGAAAAACTGTTTTTT. Translated: CASSNKRDRDSTNEKLFF.

The V gene is TRBV5-1, the J gene TRBJ2-5; a weak D match, TRBD2 (6 bases). Trimming left V 4 bases short and J 7 bases short, with 17 bases between. Germline CDR1 SGHRS, CDR2 YFSETQ. This CDR3 contains 14 residues. This chain's CDR3 is CASSPATLGGTQYF. The CDR3 DNA reads as TGCGCCAGCAGCCCTGCGACGCTGGGGGGGACCCAGTACTTC.

This clone was counted only a few times. The chain has TRBV9 and TRBJ1-2, with D maybe TRBD1 (5 bases). This CDR3 spans 13 amino acids. The germline V gene encodes CDR1 SGDLS and CDR2 YYNGEE. Trimming left V 4 bases short and J 1 base short, with 8 bases between. This chain's CDR3 is CASSRDSNYGYTF. DNA for the CDR3: TGTGCCAGCAGCCGTGACAGTAACTATGGCTACACCTTC.

The CDR3 sequence is CASSPKGGSYNSPLHF. The CDR3 DNA reads as TGTGCCAGCAGCCCAAAAGGGGGCTCCTATAATTCACCCCTCCACTTT. The genes are TRBV28 and TRBJ1-6; the D gene is possibly TRBD1 (6 bases). Trimming pared 6 bases from V and 0 bases from J, leaving 12 bases between. The CDR3 is 16 amino acids. Germline-derived CDR1 and CDR2 are MDHEN and SYDVKM.

This clone has a handful of counts. This sample includes further DNA sequences coding for the same CDR3. This CDR3 is CASSEEVNTEAFF. CDR3 nucleotides: TGTGCCAGCAGTGAGGAGGTGAACACTGAAGCTTTCTTT. This rearrangement joins TRBV2 to TRBJ1-1; D is ambiguous. Germline assignment: CDR1 SNHLY and CDR2 FYNNEI. The CDR3 has 13 residues. The V gene lost 3 bases and the J gene lost 0 bases, with 5 bases spanning the gap.

The rearrangement links TRBV11-2 to TRBJ2-1; TRBD2 aligns across 12 bases. J was trimmed by 12 bases and V by 1 base; bases with no gene match: 10. CDR3 length: 16 amino acids. Germline CDR1 SGHAT, CDR2 FQNNGV. The CDR3 sequence: CASSLAGLAGTSGQFF. CDR3 coding DNA: TGTGCCAGCAGCTTAGCCGGACTAGCGGGAACTTCGGGGCAGTTCTTC.

This chain connects TRBV6-5 to TRBJ2-3; no reliable D call. In germline, CDR1 is MNHEY, CDR2 SVGAGI. The CDR3 loop spans 14 amino acids. Trimming shortened V by 6 bases and J by 4 bases, and 14 bases separated the two germline ends. The CDR3 sequence is CASRTRNQADTQYF. Here the CDR3 DNA reads TGTGCCAGCAGAACACGAAATCAGGCAGATACGCAGTATTTT.

This clone turned up a few times. The V call is TRBV27, the J call TRBJ2-3, with D unresolved. From germline, CDR1 is MNHEY and CDR2 SMNVEV (reference sequence). V dropped 0 bases and J dropped 5 bases, with 6 bases sitting between them. The CDR3 covers 13 residues. As DNA, the CDR3 is TGTGCCAGCAGTTTATCTCGTGGAGATACGCAGTATTTT. Translation gives CASSLSRGDTQYF.